These 25 T cell receptor beta chains were sequenced from one sample in a study of blood T cell repertoires in COVID-19. Measured with immunoSEQ multiplex PCR; TCRdb has only the in-frame clones, and not every one. The sample lists around 140,000 clones; 87% were seen once. Material for sequencing was peripheral blood. Every receptor here comes from a man aged 45 to 65 who had recovered from COVID-19.

This chain links TRBV6-6 with TRBJ2-3; tentative D call: TRBD1 (6 bases). CDR3 length: 15 amino acids. The V gene's germline CDR1 is MNHNY and CDR2 SVGAGI (reference sequence). Trimming removed 6 bases at V and 0 bases at J, with 13 bases between. CDR3 protein: CASSPSTGSTDTQYF. The CDR3 bases are TGTGCCAGCAGCCCCTCCACAGGGAGCACAGATACGCAGTATTTT.

The rearrangement links TRBV24-1 to TRBJ2-3, with 7 bases identical to TRBD2. The ends lost 2 bases at V and 4 bases at J; junction bases unmatched: 11. The CDR3 runs 17 residues. Germline CDR1 KGHDR, CDR2 SFDVKD. CDR3 sequence (DNA): TGTGCCACCAGTGATTCGGCCCACGGGGGAGGGGCAGATACGCAGTATTTT. The encoded protein is CATSDSAHGGGADTQYF.

The chain joins TRBV7-2 to TRBJ1-1, with 7 bases fitting TRBD1. The germline CDR1 and CDR2 sequences are SGHTA and FQGNSA. There are 13 residues in the CDR3. J was trimmed by 4 bases and V by 3 bases; bases with no gene match: 2. The CDR3 region has the DNA TGTGCCAGCAGCTTTGACAGGGCCACTGAAGCTTTCTTT. Its translation: CASSFDRATEAFF.

The chain has TRBV19 and TRBJ1-1; 9 nucleotides agree with TRBD1. The ends lost 5 bases at V and 4 bases at J; junction bases unmatched: 11. The CDR3 length is 16 residues. Germline assignment: CDR1 LNHDA and CDR2 SQIVND (reference sequence). CDR3 nucleotide sequence: TGTGCCAGTAGTCGCACTCCGGGACAGGGTTTCACTGAAGCTTTCTTT. Protein sequence: CASSRTPGQGFTEAFF. The full variable domain, rest sourced from reference TRBV19 and TRBJ1-1, is DGGITQSPKYLFRKEGQNVTLSCEQNLNHDAMYWYRQDPGQGLRLIYYSQIVNDFQKGDIAEGYSVSREKKESFPLTVTSAQKNPTAFYLCASSRTPGQGFTEAFFGQGTRLTVV.

The chain is built from TRBV11-2 and TRBJ2-7; 10 bases align to TRBD1. The CDR3 is 15 amino acids. The germline V gene encodes CDR1 SGHAT and CDR2 FQNNGV. Losses at the gene ends were 4 bases for V and 0 bases for J; bases not matched to a gene: 3. CDR3 nucleotide sequence: TGTGCCAGCAGCTCTTGGACAGGGGGCTCCTACGAGCAGTACTTC. It yields the protein CASSSWTGGSYEQYF.

The genes are TRBV19 and TRBJ1-4; 10 bases agree with TRBD1. Germline V gene lookup returns CDR1 LNHDA and CDR2 SQIVND (reference sequence). The CDR3 is 15 residues long. V shed 5 bases and J 8 bases; nucleotides not matched to a gene: 8. CDR3 bases: TGTGCCAGTAGTTCACCCGGGACAGGGGACGAAAAACTGTTTTTT. This codes for CASSSPGTGDEKLFF.

V is TRBV7-2 and J is TRBJ2-1; the match to TRBD1 covers 7 bases. Germline trimming cut 6 bases from V and 4 bases from J; bases unmatched to any gene: 9. This CDR3 is 15 amino acids long. Germline V gene lookup returns CDR1 SGHTA and CDR2 FQGNSA. The CDR3 DNA sequence: TGTGCCAGCAGTTTACTCGGGACAGTTTACAATGAGCAGTTCTTC. Amino acid sequence: CASSLLGTVYNEQFF.

V and J are TRBV12-3 or TRBV12-4 and TRBJ2-7; 8 bases agree with TRBD1. This CDR3 comprises 13 residues. V lost 6 bases and J lost 5; bases outside the gene matches: 6. CDR3 sequence: CASSQGAGHEQYF. Written as DNA, the CDR3 is TGTGCCAGCAGCCAGGGGGCGGGCCACGAGCAGTACTTC.

For the CDR3, the DNA is TGCGCCAGCAGCCCCGGGGGGGCCAACGAGCAGTACTTC. It specifies CASSPGGANEQYF. The chain is built from TRBV4-1 and TRBJ2-7, with 8 bases aligning to TRBD2. From germline, CDR1 is MGHRA and CDR2 YSYEKL. This CDR3 has 13 amino acids. V lost 4 bases, J lost 5 bases, and 4 bases stayed unmatched.

This sequence joins TRBV5-6 and TRBJ2-5, with D perhaps TRBD1 (6 bases). Looked up from germline, CDR1 is SGHDT and CDR2 is YYEEEE. Trimming shortened V by 0 bases and J by 2 bases, and 11 bases separated the two germline ends. The CDR3 has 15 residues. The DNA of the CDR3 is TGTGCCAGCAGCTTGGTAGGACAGCCACAAGAGACCCAGTACTTC. As protein: CASSLVGQPQETQYF.

The gene calls are TRBV7-3 and TRBJ2-1; D call uncertain. CDR1 and CDR2 (germline): SGHTA, FQGTGA. Trimming removed 2 bases from V and 7 bases from J, with 3 bases in between. This CDR3 has 11 amino acids. CDR3 residues: CASSLANEQFF. CDR3 nucleotide sequence: TGTGCCAGCAGCTTAGCGAATGAGCAGTTCTTC.

This clone occurred once. V and J are TRBV28 and TRBJ1-1; D remains unclear. V lost 2 bases to trimming and J lost 5 bases, with 6 bases between them. Germline CDR1 and CDR2: MDHEN and SYDVKM. This CDR3 contains 12 residues. The CDR3 nucleotides read TGTGCCAGCAGTTTACAGATAACTGAAGCTTTCTTT. Amino acid sequence: CASSLQITEAFF.

V gene TRBV6-5 combines with J gene TRBJ2-7; 15 bases fit TRBD2. The germline CDR1 and CDR2 sequences are MNHEY and SVGAGI. V was clipped by 2 bases and J by 1 base; unmatched bases: 0. The CDR3 spans 16 residues. The DNA for the CDR3 is TGTGCCAGCAGTTACGGGACTAGCGGGGGGTCCTACGAGCAGTACTTC. Protein sequence: CASSYGTSGGSYEQYF.

Here the CDR3 DNA reads TGTGCCAGCAGCCCGGTAAGAGGGACAGGGGCAGACACTGAAGCTTTCTTT. Amino acid sequence: CASSPVRGTGADTEAFF. The chain employs TRBV5-4 and TRBJ1-1, with 10 bases that match TRBD1. CDR3 size: 17 residues. CDR1 is SGHNT, CDR2 YYREEE, per germline (reference sequence). Trimming removed 4 bases from V and 3 bases from J; junction bases left unmatched: 12.

J is TRBJ2-1 and V is TRBV9, with TRBD2 as a possible D gene (7 bases). CDR1 and CDR2 (germline): SGDLS, YYNGEE. V was pared by 0 bases and J by 9 bases, with 19 bases between. The CDR3 is made up of 16 amino acids. The CDR3 region is CASSVARGASVSEQFF. CDR3 DNA sequence: TGTGCCAGCAGCGTAGCTCGGGGGGCGTCGGTCTCTGAGCAGTTCTTC.

This chain's CDR3 is CASAVTGGNQPQHF. The CDR3 coding sequence is TGTGCCAGCGCCGTAACAGGGGGCAATCAGCCCCAGCATTTT. V and J are TRBV18 and TRBJ1-5, with 7 bases identical to TRBD1. CDR3 length: 14 residues. Trimming took 8 bases from V and 2 from J; bases not matched to a gene: 6. Germline lookup yields CDR1 KGHSH and CDR2 LQKENI.

This clone turned up a few times. This sequence joins TRBV15 and TRBJ2-1, with 8 bases fitting TRBD2. Germline-derived CDR1 and CDR2 are LNHNV and YYDKDF (reference sequence). Unmatched junction bases numbered 4, after V lost 3 bases and J lost 6 bases. The CDR3 length is 14 residues. In DNA, the CDR3 is TGTGCCACCAGCAGCGGGGGGGCTTCCAATGAGCAGTTCTTC. Translating it yields CATSSGGASNEQFF.

V is TRBV4-3 and J is TRBJ2-1, with 9 bases that match TRBD2. The junction had 10 bases not matched to a gene; V was cut back by 1 base and J by 0 bases. This CDR3 has 19 residues. Looked up from germline, CDR1 is LGHNA and CDR2 is YSLEER. CDR3 protein: CASSQAVAGELSSYNEQFF. Here the CDR3 DNA reads TGCGCCAGCAGCCAAGCGGTAGCGGGGGAACTGAGCTCCTACAATGAGCAGTTCTTC.

This chain links TRBV7-9 with TRBJ2-2; D gene ambiguous. This CDR3 region has 15 residues. Trimming removed 3 bases from V and 5 bases from J, with 13 bases in between. Germline CDR1 SEHNR, CDR2 FQNEAQ (reference sequence). This CDR3 is CASSFNSWYTGELFF. The CDR3 DNA reads TGTGCCAGCAGCTTCAATAGTTGGTATACCGGGGAGCTGTTTTTT.

The chain is built from TRBV9 and TRBJ1-3, with no clear D. The germline gives CDR1 SGDLS, CDR2 YYNGEE. CDR3 size: 15 residues. V gave up 4 bases and J gave up 0 bases, with 11 bases separating them. The CDR3 reads CASSPGWSSGNTIYF. The CDR3 nucleotides read TGTGCCAGCAGCCCTGGGTGGAGCTCTGGAAACACCATATATTTT.

The chain recombines TRBV7-8 with TRBJ2-3, with TRBD2 identical over 11 bases. V was clipped by 3 bases and J by 2 bases; unmatched bases: 4. The CDR3 length is 16 residues. Germline CDR1 reads SGHVS; CDR2 reads FQNEAQ. CDR3 region: CASSLVAGGNTDTQYF. In DNA, the CDR3 is TGTGCCAGCAGCTTGGTAGCGGGGGGGAACACAGATACGCAGTATTTT.

The V gene is TRBV4-1, the J gene TRBJ1-4; TRBD1 matches 9 bases. Germline values: CDR1 MGHRA, CDR2 YSYEKL. The CDR3 length is 16 residues. J gave up 7 bases and V 3 bases, and 9 bases lay outside the gene matches. CDR3 residues: CASSHLPGQGVEKLFF. The CDR3 DNA follows: TGCGCCAGCAGCCATCTTCCGGGACAGGGTGTTGAAAAACTGTTTTTT.

J is TRBJ2-1 and V is TRBV11-2; 15 nucleotides agree with TRBD2. The V and J ends lost 1 base and 11 bases, in that order; junction bases with no gene match: 9. Germline loops: CDR1 SGHAT, CDR2 FQNNGV. This CDR3 is 17 amino acids long. The CDR3 protein is CASSLARTSGGAVQQFF. Written as DNA, the CDR3 is TGTGCCAGCAGCTTAGCCAGGACTAGCGGGGGGGCAGTCCAGCAGTTCTTC.

This clone has a single count. The chain couples TRBV18 to TRBJ1-3; 10 nucleotides match TRBD1. Germline V CDR1 and CDR2: KGHSH, LQKENI. CDR3 length: 19 amino acids. The V segment lost 3 bases and the J segment 0 bases; nucleotides outside the gene matches: 11. The CDR3 region is CASSPRDRGHAGSGNTIYF. CDR3 nucleotide sequence: TGTGCCAGCTCACCCCGGGACAGGGGTCACGCTGGCTCTGGAAACACCATATATTTT.

Written as DNA, the CDR3 is TGCGCCAGCAGCCAATCGGGACAGGAGAGCTCTGGAAACACCATATATTTT. Encoded protein: CASSQSGQESSGNTIYF. The chain combines TRBV4-3 with TRBJ1-3, with 8 positions matching TRBD1. The CDR3 contains 17 residues. From germline, CDR1 is LGHNA and CDR2 YSLEER. V lost 2 bases, J lost 0 bases, and 6 bases stayed unmatched.